The clone carrying this T cell receptor beta chain was seen many times. From the 5' RACE reads, TCRdb called clonotypes with MiXCR, one entry per CDR3 protein. Seen here are 450,000 or so distinct CDR3 sequences, about 24% observed once, and the top ten hold 2.9%. This entry belongs to a study of identical twins. Germline lookup yields CDR1 SGHRS and CDR2 YFSETQ. The CDR3 is 15 amino acids. Deletions cut 4 bases from V and 6 bases from J, with 16 bases between. Everyone who donated was a healthy Caucasian. This same sample was also taken into another study, of T cells expressing NK-cell markers. That work states: An anti-gamma-delta TCR antibody restricted sorting to alpha-beta TCR T cells in several experiments. Roughly six donors showed dominant NKG2C+ clonotypes comprising roughly 1.0-7.0% of their CD8+ T cells.

Source material: CD4+ T cells sorted from blood. This receptor was identified in a woman aged 18-30 years in good health. The chain links TRBV5-1 to TRBJ1-4, with D perhaps TRBD1 (5 bases). The CDR3 DNA follows: TGCGCCAGCAGCCGAGGGACGGGCCTTGATGAAAAACTGTTTTTT. This sequence encodes CASSRGTGLDEKLFF.